This T cell receptor beta chain was sequenced during a study of naive and memory T cell subsets. Study results and limitations: A few larger clonotypes appeared in naive repertoires, especially CD8, possibly memory cells re-expressing CD45RA.

V lost 1 base to trimming and J lost 6 bases, with 7 bases between them. CDR3 length: 13 amino acids. Germline V gene sequence: CDR1 SGHDT, CDR2 YYEEEE. Concerning this clonotype itself: The target antigen is unknown.

The beta constant-region primer was an equimolar mix of two oligonucleotides covering TRBC1 and TRBC2. Ligated cDNA was amplified by four rounds of PCR with nested alpha and beta constant-region primers and SP2. TCRdb called the UMI-ligation and nested PCR reads again in MiXCR, with one record for every CDR3 protein. The sample contains around 100,000 distinct CDR3 sequences, more than 14% of which appear only once. The rearrangement uses TRBV5-6 and TRBJ2-2; D remains ambiguous. The sequence was collected from a human donor in good health. Specimen: naive CD8+ T cells from blood. CDR3 protein: CASSLRRSGELFF. Here the CDR3 DNA reads TGTGCCAGCAGCTTGAGGAGATCCGGGGAGCTGTTTTTT.